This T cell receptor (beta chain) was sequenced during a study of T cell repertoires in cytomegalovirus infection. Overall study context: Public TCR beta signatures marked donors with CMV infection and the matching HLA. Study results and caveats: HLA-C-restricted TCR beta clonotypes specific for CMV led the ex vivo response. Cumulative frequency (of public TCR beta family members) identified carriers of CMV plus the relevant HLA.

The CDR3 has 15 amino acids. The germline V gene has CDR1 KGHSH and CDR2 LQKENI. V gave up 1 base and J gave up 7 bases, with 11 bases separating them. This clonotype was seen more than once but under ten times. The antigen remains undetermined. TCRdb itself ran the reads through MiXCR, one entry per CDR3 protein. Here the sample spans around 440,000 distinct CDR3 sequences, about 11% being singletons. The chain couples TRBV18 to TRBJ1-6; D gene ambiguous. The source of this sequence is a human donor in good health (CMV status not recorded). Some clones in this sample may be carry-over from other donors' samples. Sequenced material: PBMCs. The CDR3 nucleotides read TGTGCCAGCTCACCACAGGAGAAGGGAAATTCACCCCTCCACTTT. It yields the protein CASSPQEKGNSPLHF.